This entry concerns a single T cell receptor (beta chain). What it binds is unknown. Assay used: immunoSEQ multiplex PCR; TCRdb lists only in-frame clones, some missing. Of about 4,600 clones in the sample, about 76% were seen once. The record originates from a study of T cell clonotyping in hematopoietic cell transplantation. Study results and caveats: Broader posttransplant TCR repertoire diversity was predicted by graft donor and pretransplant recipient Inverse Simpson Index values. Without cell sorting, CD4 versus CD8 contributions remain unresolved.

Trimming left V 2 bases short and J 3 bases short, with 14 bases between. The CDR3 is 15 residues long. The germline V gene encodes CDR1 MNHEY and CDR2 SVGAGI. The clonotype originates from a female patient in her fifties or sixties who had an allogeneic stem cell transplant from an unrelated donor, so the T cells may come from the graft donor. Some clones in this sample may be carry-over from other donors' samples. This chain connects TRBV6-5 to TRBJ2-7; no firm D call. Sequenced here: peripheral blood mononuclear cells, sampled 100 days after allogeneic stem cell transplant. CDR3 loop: CASSYSQTKHYEQYF. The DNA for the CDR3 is TGTGCCAGCAGTTACAGTCAGACGAAACACTACGAGCAGTACTTC.